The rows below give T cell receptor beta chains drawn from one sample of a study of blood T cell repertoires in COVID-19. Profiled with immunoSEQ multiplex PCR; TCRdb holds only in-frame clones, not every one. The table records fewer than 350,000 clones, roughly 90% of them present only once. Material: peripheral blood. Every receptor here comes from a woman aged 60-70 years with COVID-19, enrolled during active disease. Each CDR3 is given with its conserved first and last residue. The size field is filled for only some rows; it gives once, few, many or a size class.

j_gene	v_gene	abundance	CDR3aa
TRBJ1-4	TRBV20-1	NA	CSALQGEKLFF
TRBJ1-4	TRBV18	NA	CASSLRGREKLFF
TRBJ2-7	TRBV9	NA	CASSPEWTGEVLKQYF
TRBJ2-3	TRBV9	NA	CASSPSGGRSTDTQYF
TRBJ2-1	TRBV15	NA	CATSRASAALGEQFF
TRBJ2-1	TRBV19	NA	CASSSGGSNEQFF
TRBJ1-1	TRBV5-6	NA	CASSSLTGPVNTEAFF
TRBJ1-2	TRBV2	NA	CASRSNYGYTF
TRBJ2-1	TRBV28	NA	CASSLVAGAPYNEQFF
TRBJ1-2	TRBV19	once	CASSSDRAYGYTF
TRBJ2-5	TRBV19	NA	CASSIGGALQETQYF
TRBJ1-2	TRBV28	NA	CASSLGTARNYGYTF
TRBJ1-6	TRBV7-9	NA	CASSSTDPGDSPLHF
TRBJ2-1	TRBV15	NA	CATSRAGHYNEQFF
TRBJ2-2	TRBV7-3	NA	CASSSGTSGGRNTGELFF
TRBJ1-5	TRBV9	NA	CASSVAVDSNQPQHF
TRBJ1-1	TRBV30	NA	CAWSIRAEAFF
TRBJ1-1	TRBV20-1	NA	CSAIQNTEAFF
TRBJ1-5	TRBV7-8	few	CASSRGRGYQPQHF
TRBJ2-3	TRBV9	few	CASSVVGQASTDTQYF
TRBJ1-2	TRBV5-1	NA	CASSLLTGDYGYTF
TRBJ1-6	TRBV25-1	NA	CASSEQGYNSPLHF
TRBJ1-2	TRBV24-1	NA	CATSDSGQGYYGYTF
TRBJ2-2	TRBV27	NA	CASSTRRGSTGELFF
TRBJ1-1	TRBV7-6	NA	CASSRGINTEAFF
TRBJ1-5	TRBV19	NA	CATHLYAESGLRHQPQHF
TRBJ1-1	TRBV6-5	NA	CASTPGELVTEAFF
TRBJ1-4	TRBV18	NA	CASSPIARGFNEKLFF
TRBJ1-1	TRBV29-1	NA	CSARTGQEAFF
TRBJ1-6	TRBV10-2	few	CASRGGVTGSPLHF
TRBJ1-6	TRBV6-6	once	CASSYVVVTYNSPLHF
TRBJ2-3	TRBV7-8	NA	CASSLGRRGSDTQYF
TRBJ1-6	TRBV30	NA	CAWSRSGVGSYNSPLHF
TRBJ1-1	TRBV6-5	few	CASNPTGTTEAFF
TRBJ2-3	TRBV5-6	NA	CASSLGEGTQYF
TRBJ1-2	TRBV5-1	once	CASSLESWYGYTF
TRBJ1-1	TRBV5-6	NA	CASNSGNTEAFF